A single sample gave rise to the 14 T cell receptor beta chains below, sequenced in a study of metastatic and nonmetastatic thyroid tumors. Via MiXCR, TCRdb re-called the PCR reads. The sample yields 14,000 to 15,000 clones, more than 3% seen once. All patients reached thyroid surgery having received no treatment beforehand. Sequencing was performed on tumor tissue. The source is a female donor with papillary thyroid cancer or a benign thyroid nodule (not recorded which). Some clones in this sample may be carry-over from other donors' samples.

V usage is TRBV28 and J usage is TRBJ1-1, with 9 bases identical to TRBD1. In germline, CDR1 is MDHEN, CDR2 SYDVKM. The CDR3 covers 15 residues. The V gene end was trimmed by 4 bases and the J gene end by 5 bases; junction bases not matched to a gene: 8. CDR3 region: CASSYRGQGSTEAFF. CDR3 bases: TGTGCCAGCAGTTACCGGGGACAGGGATCAACTGAAGCTTTCTTT.

This clone has at least ten counts. The gene calls are TRBV28 and TRBJ1-6; no reliable D call. Germline V gene data show CDR1 as MDHEN and CDR2 as SYDVKM. The CDR3 loop spans 16 amino acids. Trimming left V 6 bases short and J 3 bases short, with 15 bases between. The CDR3, as DNA: TGTGCCAGCAGCTCCCTAGTAGGCTTCTATAATTCACCCCTCCACTTT. It codes for CASSSLVGFYNSPLHF. Variable domain in full (rest from reference TRBV28 and TRBJ1-6): DVKVTQSSRYLVKRTGEKVFLECVQDMDHENMFWYRQDPGLGLRLIYFSYDVKMKEKGDIPEGYSVSREKKERFSLILESASTNQTSMYLCASSSLVGFYNSPLHFGNGTRLTVT.

The rearrangement uses TRBV6-2 or TRBV6-3 and TRBJ2-7; possible D gene TRBD2, 7 bases. The CDR3 runs to 16 residues. The ends were cut back, 0 bases at V and 3 bases at J, with 15 bases in the middle. In germline, CDR1 is MNHEY, CDR2 SVGEGT. The CDR3 loop is CASSYSIRGGLYEQYF. The CDR3 DNA is TGTGCCAGCAGTTACTCGATTCGCGGGGGCCTCTACGAGCAGTACTTC.

The chain carries TRBV12-3 or TRBV12-4 and TRBJ1-3; TRBD1 agrees at 12 bases. J gave up 3 bases and V 6 bases, and 6 bases lay outside the gene matches. This CDR3 has 16 residues. CDR3 region: CASSIRDRGLGNTIYF. The CDR3 bases are TGTGCCAGCAGCATCCGGGACAGGGGGCTTGGAAACACCATATATTTT.

A few counts support this clone. This chain connects TRBV5-1 to TRBJ2-7, with TRBD2 matching 7 bases. Germline CDR1 reads SGHRS; CDR2 reads YFSETQ. The CDR3 extends over 14 amino acids. The V and J ends lost 0 bases and 7 bases, in that order; junction bases with no gene match: 7. CDR3 region: CASSLVAAGGEQYF. The DNA for the CDR3 is TGCGCCAGCAGCTTGGTGGCGGCCGGGGGGGAGCAGTACTTC.

This clone was seen repeatedly, ten times or more. The chain uses TRBV7-9 and TRBJ2-3, with a tentative D call TRBD2 (6 bases). The germline V and J ends were trimmed by 4 bases and 1 base, with 9 bases remaining between them. Germline V gene lookup returns CDR1 SEHNR and CDR2 FQNEAQ (reference sequence). The CDR3 has 14 residues. The CDR3 coding sequence is TGTGCCAGCAGCTCGGGAGTTGGCACAGATACGCAGTATTTT. Translating it yields CASSSGVGTDTQYF. The whole variable domain, remainder taken from reference TRBV7-9 and TRBJ2-3, is DTGVSQNPRHKITKRGQNVTFRCDPISEHNRLYWYRQTLGQGPEFLTYFQNEAQLEKSRLLSDRFSAERPKGSFSTLEIQRTEQGDSAMYLCASSSGVGTDTQYFGPGTRLTVL.

This clone was recorded many times. This chain uses TRBV5-8 with TRBJ2-7; D is uncertain. The V gene lost 1 base and the J gene lost 3 bases, with 11 bases spanning the gap. There are 14 residues in the CDR3. CDR1 and CDR2 (germline): SGHTS, YDEGEE. The CDR3 DNA reads TGTGCCAGCAGCTTGAGAGCTAGTTACTACGAGCAGTACTTC. Encoded protein: CASSLRASYYEQYF.

This clone occurred a few times. The gene calls are TRBV6-2 or TRBV6-3 and TRBJ1-1; 11 bases match TRBD1. Germline loops: CDR1 MNHEY, CDR2 SVGEGT. This CDR3 has 15 residues. Trimming removed 5 bases from V and 2 bases from J; junction bases left unmatched: 4. The CDR3 region has the DNA TGTGCCAGCAGTCGGACAGGGGGCGCTAACACTGAAGCTTTCTTT. The encoded protein is CASSRTGGANTEAFF.

The rearrangement uses TRBV24-1 and TRBJ2-1; tentatively, D is TRBD1 (5 bases). V was clipped by 2 bases and J by 0 bases, with 7 bases between them. The CDR3 totals 15 residues. Germline CDR1 reads KGHDR; CDR2 reads SFDVKD. CDR3 residues: CATSDWTSSYNEQFF. The DNA of the CDR3 is TGTGCCACCAGTGATTGGACAAGCTCCTACAATGAGCAGTTCTTC.

This clone was picked up a small number of times. The V gene is TRBV20-1, the J gene TRBJ2-7; 11 nucleotides align to TRBD2. Germline CDR1 DFQATT, CDR2 SNEGSKA (reference sequence). The CDR3 is made up of 12 amino acids. V trimming: 5 bases; J trimming: 4 bases; junction bases outside the gene matches: 1. CDR3 DNA sequence: TGCAGTGCTGGGACTAGCGGATACGAGCAGTACGTC. Its translation: CSAGTSGYEQYV.

For this clone: Given a much more abundant clone one base away, this may be a read error. This chain joins TRBV6-1 and TRBJ2-2; 12 nucleotides agree with TRBD2. The CDR3 covers 15 residues. Germline V CDR1 and CDR2: MNHNS, SASEGT. The CDR3: CASSGLAGRTGDLFF. In nucleotides, the CDR3 is TGTGCCAGCAGCGGACTAGCGGGACGCACCGGGGATCTGTTTTTT.

The chain has TRBV24-1 and TRBJ1-2, with 9 bases aligning to TRBD1. Looked up from germline, CDR1 is KGHDR and CDR2 is SFDVKD. This CDR3 spans 14 amino acids. Unmatched junction bases numbered 4, after V lost 2 bases and J lost 7 bases. CDR3: CATSDWDRDFGYTF. The CDR3 bases are TGTGCCACCAGTGATTGGGACAGGGACTTTGGCTACACCTTC.

This rearrangement joins TRBV20-1 to TRBJ1-5, with D possibly being TRBD1 (6 bases). Trimming removed 3 bases from V and 3 bases from J, with 12 bases in between. CDR1 is DFQATT and CDR2 is SNEGSKA in the germline V gene (reference sequence). The CDR3 totals 14 residues. Written as DNA, the CDR3 is TGCAGTGCTAGGAGCAGGGGCTCCAATCAGCCCCAGCATTTT. Encoded protein: CSARSRGSNQPQHF.

This clone was recorded a few times. The chain carries TRBV7-8 and TRBJ2-2, with TRBD2 identical over 7 bases. This CDR3 is 15 amino acids long. Germline CDR1 reads SGHVS; CDR2 reads FQNEAQ. The ends lost 4 bases at V and 2 bases at J; junction bases unmatched: 4. CDR3 nucleotide sequence: TGTGCCAGCAGCTCCGCGGGAGCCAACACCGGGGAGCTGTTTTTT. It encodes CASSSAGANTGELFF.